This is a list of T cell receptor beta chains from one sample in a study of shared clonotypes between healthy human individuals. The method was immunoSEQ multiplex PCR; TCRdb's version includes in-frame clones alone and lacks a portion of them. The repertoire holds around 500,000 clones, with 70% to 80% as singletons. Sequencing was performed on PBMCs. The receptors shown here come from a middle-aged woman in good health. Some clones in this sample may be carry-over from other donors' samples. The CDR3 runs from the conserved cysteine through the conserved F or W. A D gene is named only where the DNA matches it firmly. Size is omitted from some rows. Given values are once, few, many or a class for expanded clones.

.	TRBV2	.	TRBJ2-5	TGTGCCAGCAGTGGTGGAGGGTTCGACCAAGAGACCCAGTACTTC	CASSGGGFDQETQYF
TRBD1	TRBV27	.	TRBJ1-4	TGTGCCAGCAGCTGGGACAGAAATGAAAAACTGTTTTTT	CASSWDRNEKLFF
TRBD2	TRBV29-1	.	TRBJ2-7	TGCAGCGTTGCCCCGGGGGTAGCGGGGAGAAAAACCTACGAGCAGTACTTC	CSVAPGVAGRKTYEQYF
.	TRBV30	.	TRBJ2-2	TGTGCCTGGGGCTCGGGAAACACCGGGGAGCTGTTTTTT	CAWGSGNTGELFF
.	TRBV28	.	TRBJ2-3	TGTGCCAGCAGTTTCCTCTGGGGTACGCAGTATTTT	CASSFLWGTQYF
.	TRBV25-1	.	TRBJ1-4	TGTGCCAGCAGTGAATACAGGGGAAATGAAAAACTGTTTTTT	CASSEYRGNEKLFF
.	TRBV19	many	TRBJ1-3	TGTGCCAGTAGTATATCCGGCAAAGCCTCTGGAAACACCATATATTTT	CASSISGKASGNTIYF
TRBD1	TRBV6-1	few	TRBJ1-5	TGTGCCAGCGGGAGGACAGGGCAGAGAAATCAGCCCCAGCATTTT	CASGRTGQRNQPQHF
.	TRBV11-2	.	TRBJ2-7	TGTGCCAGCAGCTTAGCCACAGGAGTCTACGAGCAGTACTTC	CASSLATGVYEQYF
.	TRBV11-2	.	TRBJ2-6	TGTGCCAGCAGCTTAGACAGCTCTGGGGCCAACGTCCTGACTTTC	CASSLDSSGANVLTF
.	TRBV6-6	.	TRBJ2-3	TGTGCCAGCTCCTCCGGAGATACGCAGTATTTT	CASSSGDTQYF
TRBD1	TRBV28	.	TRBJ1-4	TGTGCCAGCAGGCCAGGGGGTGTTGATGAAAAACTGTTTTTT	CASRPGGVDEKLFF
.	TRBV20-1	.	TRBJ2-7	TGCAGTGCTCCCACGGATTACGAGCAGTACTTC	CSAPTDYEQYF
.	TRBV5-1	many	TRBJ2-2	TGCGCCAGCAGTTTGGTTGCCGGGGAGCTGTTTTTT	CASSLVAGELFF
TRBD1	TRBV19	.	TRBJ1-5	TGTGCCAGTAGTATAGGAGGCAGGGGGCTAGTGGAGCCCCAGCATTTT	CASSIGGRGLVEPQHF
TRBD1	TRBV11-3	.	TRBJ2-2	TGTGCCAGCAGCCCCAGGACAGGGGCGGACGGGGAGCTGTTTTTT	CASSPRTGADGELFF
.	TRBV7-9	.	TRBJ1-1	TGTGCCAGCAGCTTAGTATCGTGGGCGGGAACTGAAGCTTTCTTT	CASSLVSWAGTEAFF
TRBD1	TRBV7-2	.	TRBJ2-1	TGTGCCAGCAGCCCCCGGGACAGGTCCTACAATGAGCAGTTCTTC	CASSPRDRSYNEQFF
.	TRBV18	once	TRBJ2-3	TGTGCCAGCTCACCACCTGCGGGCCGCACAGATACGCAGTATTTT	CASSPPAGRTDTQYF
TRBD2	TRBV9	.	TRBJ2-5	TGTGCCAGCAGCGTAGAGGCGGGGCTAGCGGGGGAGACCCAGTACTTC	CASSVEAGLAGETQYF
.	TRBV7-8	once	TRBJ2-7	TGTGCCAGCAGCTTAACGTCTTGGAAGGGTTCCTACGAGCAGTACTTC	CASSLTSWKGSYEQYF
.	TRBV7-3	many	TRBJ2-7	TGTGCCAGCAGCTTAGAGGTCGGTCTTCATGTCCCCTACGAGCAGTACTTC	CASSLEVGLHVPYEQYF
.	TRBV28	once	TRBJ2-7	TGTGCCAGCAGAAAAAGGGGTCCTTACGAGCAGTACTTC	CASRKRGPYEQYF
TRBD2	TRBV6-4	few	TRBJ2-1	TGTGCCAGCAGCCGGGAGGAGTTCTATGAGCAGTTCTTC	CASSREEFYEQFF
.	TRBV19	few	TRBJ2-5	TGTGCCAGTAGTATGGGGGTTGAAGAGACCCAGTACTTC	CASSMGVEETQYF
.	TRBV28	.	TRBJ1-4	TGTGCCAGCAGTTTATCAGGTGCAACTAATGAAAAACTGTTTTTT	CASSLSGATNEKLFF
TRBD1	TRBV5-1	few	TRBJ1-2	TGCGCCAGCAGCTGGGGGACAGAAGATGGCTACACCTTC	CASSWGTEDGYTF
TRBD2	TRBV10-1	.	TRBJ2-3	TGCGCCAGCAGTCCTAGCGGGAGAATCACAGATACGCAGTATTTT	CASSPSGRITDTQYF
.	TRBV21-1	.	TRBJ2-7	TGTGCCAGCAGCAACCCGGAGGCTGTCCCTACCTACGAGCAGTACTTC	CASSNPEAVPTYEQYF
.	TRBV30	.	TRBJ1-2	TGTGCCTCGGTCGGGGGCCGGTCGTATGGCTACACCTTC	CASVGGRSYGYTF
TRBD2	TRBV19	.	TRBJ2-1	TGTGCCAGTAGTAAGGAACTAGCGGGAGGGTTAGTGCAGTTCTTC	CASSKELAGGLVQFF
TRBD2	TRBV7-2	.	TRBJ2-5	TGTGCCAGCAGCGGAACGGGACTAGCGGGAGGTGGTAGGGAGACCCAGTACTTC	CASSGTGLAGGGRETQYF
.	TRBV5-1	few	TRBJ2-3	TGCGCCAGCAGCCCCGGACAAAACACAGATACGCAGTATTTT	CASSPGQNTDTQYF
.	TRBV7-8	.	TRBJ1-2	TGTGCCAGCAGCCCCCGGGGGGGAATACGTGGCTACACCTTC	CASSPRGGIRGYTF
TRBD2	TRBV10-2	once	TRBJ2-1	TGCGCCAGTTGGGACGGGTTAGCGGGAGGTAATGAGCAGTTCTTC	CASWDGLAGGNEQFF
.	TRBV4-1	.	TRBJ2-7	TGCGCCAGCAGCCGAGAGTGGACAGCAGACTACGAGCAGTACTTC	CASSREWTADYEQYF
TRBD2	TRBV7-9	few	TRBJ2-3	TGTGCCAGCAGCTTAGCCCTAGCGGTAGTGTGGCACGGCACAGATACGCAGTATTTT	CASSLALAVVWHGTDTQYF
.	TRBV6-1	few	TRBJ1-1	TGTGCCAGCAGTGAACATATAAAGAACACTGGAGCTTTCTTT	CASSEHIKNTGAFF
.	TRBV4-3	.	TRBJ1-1	TGCGCCAGCAGCCAGGGACACTTAAACACTGAAGCTTTCTTT	CASSQGHLNTEAFF